The 21 T cell receptor beta chains given below trace back to one sample, sequenced in a study of response to subunit inactivated influenza vaccine. Via MiXCR, TCRdb re-called the RT-PCR reads, giving one row per CDR3 protein. The data hold roughly 170,000 distinct CDR3 sequences, with 9.2% observed a single time. Sequenced here: non-naive T cells sorted from PBMCs, sampled on the day of vaccination. The source is a man aged 45-65 years who received an inactivated influenza vaccine.

The CDR3 nucleotides read TGTGCCAGCAGTTTACAATCTCAGGGCTACGAGCAGTACTTC. It encodes CASSLQSQGYEQYF. The chain links TRBV28 to TRBJ2-7; perhaps TRBD1 as D (5 bases). Deletions cut 2 bases from V and 3 bases from J, with 11 bases between. Germline CDR1 MDHEN, CDR2 SYDVKM. The CDR3 runs to 14 residues.

This sequence joins TRBV18 and TRBJ2-4, with 8 bases lining up with TRBD1. Trimming cost V 0 bases and J 4 bases; bases outside gene matches: 2. CDR1 and CDR2 (germline): KGHSH, LQKENI. The CDR3 runs to 15 residues. The CDR3 loop is CASSPPGQAKNIQYF. The CDR3 DNA reads TGTGCCAGCTCACCACCGGGACAGGCAAAAAACATTCAGTACTTC.

This clonotype was found many times. The J gene is TRBJ1-2, the V gene TRBV19; no clear D. With 6 bases removed from V and 7 bases from J, the gap between germline ends came to 18 bases. CDR1 is LNHDA, CDR2 SQIVND, per germline (reference sequence). This CDR3 has 14 amino acids. CDR3 loop: CASSAHGWARGYTF. The CDR3 DNA follows: TGTGCCAGTAGCGCCCACGGTTGGGCCCGTGGCTACACCTTC.

The J gene is TRBJ2-1, the V gene TRBV20-1; perhaps TRBD2 as D (6 bases). The CDR3 contains 14 residues. Trimming cost V 4 bases and J 4 bases, with 14 bases left between them. Germline V gene data show CDR1 as DFQATT and CDR2 as SNEGSKA (reference sequence). In DNA, the CDR3 is TGCAGTGCTAAGGCTAGCGCCGGTTACAATGAGCAGTTCTTC. Amino acids: CSAKASAGYNEQFF.

This clonotype was observed many times. The chain recombines TRBV2 with TRBJ2-2; no clear D. The CDR3 is 12 residues long. Germline assignment: CDR1 SNHLY and CDR2 FYNNEI. Between the trimmed V and J ends, which lost 8 bases and 4 bases, there was a span of 8 bases. The DNA of the CDR3 is TGTGCCAGCGTGGGCGCCACCGGGGAGCTGTTTTTT. Translation: CASVGATGELFF.

This clonotype was seen more than once but under ten times. V usage is TRBV27 and J usage is TRBJ2-1, with 7 positions matching TRBD1. V was pared by 6 bases and J by 5 bases, with 13 bases of the junction left unmatched. CDR1 MNHEY and CDR2 SMNVEV come from the germline V gene (reference sequence). The CDR3 is 16 amino acids. The chain's CDR3 is CASRIGTATLNNEQFF. DNA of the CDR3: TGTGCCAGCAGGATAGGGACAGCTACGCTCAACAATGAGCAGTTCTTC.

This clonotype was observed at least ten times. CDR3 sequence (DNA): TGCGCCAGCAGCCAAGCGGAATATAGCAATCAGCCCCAGCATTTT. The encoded protein is CASSQAEYSNQPQHF. The J gene is TRBJ1-5, the V gene TRBV4-1; D is unclear. The length of the CDR3 is 15 residues. Trimming took off 1 base at V and 0 bases at J, with 7 bases between the two ends. Germline CDR1 MGHRA, CDR2 YSYEKL.

This clonotype was counted a few times. V is TRBV20-1 and J is TRBJ1-5, with D unclear. The CDR3 sequence is 14 residues long. The germline V gene encodes CDR1 DFQATT and CDR2 SNEGSKA (reference sequence). The V and J ends lost 3 bases and 0 bases respectively, with 9 bases between them. The CDR3 sequence is CSASTLNSNQPQHF. The CDR3, as DNA: TGCAGTGCTAGCACTTTGAATAGCAATCAGCCCCAGCATTTT.

This clonotype was detected many times. The V call is TRBV5-1, the J call TRBJ2-5, with 11 bases aligning to TRBD1. Germline V CDR1 and CDR2: SGHRS, YFSETQ. The V segment lost 3 bases and the J segment 1 base; nucleotides outside the gene matches: 2. The CDR3 runs 15 residues. The CDR3 nucleotides read TGCGCCAGCAGCTCGGGACAGGGGGGCCAAGAGACCCAGTACTTC. It is translated as CASSSGQGGQETQYF.

This chain connects TRBV2 to TRBJ2-7; TRBD2 agrees at 8 bases. This CDR3 comprises 18 residues. Germline V lookup: CDR1 SNHLY, CDR2 FYNNEI. V lost 8 bases to trimming and J lost 6 bases; unmatched junction nucleotides: 24. CDR3 loop: CASCSQVARTSPEGEQYF. CDR3 nucleotides: TGTGCCAGCTGCTCCCAGGTGGCAAGGACTAGCCCCGAAGGCGAGCAGTACTTC.

The chain has TRBV6-2 or TRBV6-3 and TRBJ2-3; TRBD2 matches at 8 bases. The CDR3 runs 17 residues. Looked up from germline, CDR1 is MNHEY and CDR2 is SVGEGT. Germline trimming cut 7 bases from V and 2 bases from J; bases unmatched to any gene: 14. The CDR3 nucleotides read TGTGCCAGCACCTATTTGGTACGGGGGGGATACACAGATACGCAGTATTTT. Protein: CASTYLVRGGYTDTQYF.

This clonotype was counted at least ten times. The chain uses TRBV20-1 and TRBJ1-5; D is unclear. V was pared by 3 bases and J by 2 bases, with 8 bases between. Germline-derived CDR1 and CDR2 are DFQATT and SNEGSKA (reference sequence). The length of the CDR3 is 13 residues. The CDR3 region is CSARRPRNQPQHF. Written as DNA, the CDR3 is TGCAGTGCTAGGAGACCCCGCAATCAGCCCCAGCATTTT.

The gene calls are TRBV11-2 and TRBJ2-7; the match to TRBD2 covers 9 bases. V was clipped by 0 bases and J by 5 bases; unmatched bases: 11. CDR1 is SGHAT, CDR2 FQNNGV, per germline. The CDR3 length is 17 residues. The CDR3 loop is CASSLDLGRGRANEQYF. The CDR3 DNA reads TGTGCCAGCAGCTTAGATCTTGGCCGCGGGAGGGCCAACGAGCAGTACTTC.

As concerns this clonotype: A much larger clone sits a single nucleotide away, making a read error possible. The CDR3 coding sequence is TGTGCCAGCAGTGGGGATGACAGTTCACCCCTCCACTTT. As protein: CASSGDDSSPLHF. This chain uses TRBV6-1 with TRBJ1-6, with D possibly TRBD1 on 5 matching bases. There are 13 residues in the CDR3. V lost 4 bases and J 9 bases, leaving 10 bases between the germline ends. CDR1 MNHNS and CDR2 SASEGT come from the germline V gene.

The V gene is TRBV5-4, the J gene TRBJ2-1; 7 positions agree with TRBD2. The V segment lost 5 bases and the J segment 6 bases; nucleotides outside the gene matches: 11. CDR3 length: 15 amino acids. CDR1 and CDR2 (germline): SGHNT, YYREEE (reference sequence). Here the CDR3 reads CASSQTGTMGNEQFF. CDR3 bases: TGTGCCAGCAGTCAGACCGGGACTATGGGCAATGAGCAGTTCTTC.

In its sample, this clonotype was seen a few times. This chain uses TRBV6-6 with TRBJ2-1; D gene unclear. The CDR3 covers 12 residues. CDR1 is MNHNY and CDR2 is SVGAGI in the germline V gene (reference sequence). Trimming removed 6 bases from V and 6 bases from J, with 9 bases in between. The CDR3 nucleotides are TGTGCCAGCAGACCTACGAGCAATGAGCAGTTCTTC. Amino acid sequence: CASRPTSNEQFF.

This clonotype was detected a few times. The CDR3 DNA follows: TGTGCCAGCAGTTACTATTCAGATGCGGTCGGCTACACCTTC. Residues: CASSYYSDAVGYTF. This sequence joins TRBV6-2 or TRBV6-3 and TRBJ1-2; D is ambiguous. The CDR3 has 14 amino acids. Trimming removed 1 base at V and 8 bases at J, with 14 bases between. CDR1 and CDR2 (germline): MNHEY, SVGEGT.

This clonotype was observed many times. The CDR3 DNA reads TGTGCCAGCAGCTTAGAAATAACTACCCGGTACTTC. This gives the protein CASSLEITTRYF. The chain is built from TRBV7-8 and TRBJ2-7, with D unresolved. The V end was cut by 1 base, the J end by 12 bases, with 13 bases between. CDR3 size: 12 residues. Germline CDR1 and CDR2: SGHVS and FQNEAQ.

Only a few counts were recorded for this clonotype. The rearrangement links TRBV6-6 to TRBJ2-7; weak D call: TRBD2 (6 bases). CDR3 length: 12 residues. The germline gives CDR1 MNHNY, CDR2 SVGAGI (reference sequence). V was shortened by 6 bases and J by 5 bases, with 11 bases between the two germline ends. The CDR3 nucleotides are TGTGCCAGCAGGGGGCTAGCGAACGAGCAGTACTTC. It translates to CASRGLANEQYF.

This clonotype was observed a handful of times. This rearrangement joins TRBV15 to TRBJ2-7; D is unclear. Germline-derived CDR1 and CDR2 are LNHNV and YYDKDF (reference sequence). The V end was cut by 1 base, the J end by 6 bases, with 13 bases between. The CDR3 totals 14 residues. The CDR3 reads CATSRAGPLVEQYF. In nucleotides, the CDR3 is TGTGCCACCAGCAGAGCGGGCCCACTGGTCGAGCAGTACTTC.

J is TRBJ1-2 and V is TRBV7-9; D remains unclear. Germline values: CDR1 SEHNR, CDR2 FQNEAQ (reference sequence). The CDR3 length is 13 residues. Trimming removed 3 bases from V and 2 bases from J, with 7 bases in between. The CDR3 protein is CASSFTENYGYTF. The CDR3 DNA follows: TGTGCCAGCAGCTTCACAGAGAACTATGGCTACACCTTC.